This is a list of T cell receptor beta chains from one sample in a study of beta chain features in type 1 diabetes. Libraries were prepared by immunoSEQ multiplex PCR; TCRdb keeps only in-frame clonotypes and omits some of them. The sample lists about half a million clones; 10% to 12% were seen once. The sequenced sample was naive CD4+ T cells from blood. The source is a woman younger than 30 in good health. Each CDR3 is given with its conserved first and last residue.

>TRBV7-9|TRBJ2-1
CASSSPITSGYNEQFF
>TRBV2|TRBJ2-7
CASSHQGITIYEQYF
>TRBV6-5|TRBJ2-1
CASSRVMGLYNEQFF
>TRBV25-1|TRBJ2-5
CASTAGETQYF
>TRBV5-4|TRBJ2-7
CASSSDRYEQYF
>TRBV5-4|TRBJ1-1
CASSLARQLNTEAFF
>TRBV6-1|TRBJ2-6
CASRDSGANVLTF
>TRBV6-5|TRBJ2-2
CASRVTNTGELFF
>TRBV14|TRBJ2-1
CASSQEWLAGYNEQFF
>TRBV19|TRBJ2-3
CAIGSAGGTDTQYF
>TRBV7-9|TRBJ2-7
CASSLTGTGGEQYF
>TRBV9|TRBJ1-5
CASSVSLNQPQHF
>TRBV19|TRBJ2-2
CASSMPGRTTRFTGELFF
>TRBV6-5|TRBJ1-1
CASSYLRSTGRTEAFF
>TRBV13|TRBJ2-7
CASSLQDGSYEQYF
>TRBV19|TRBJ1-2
CASLNPTGGYTF
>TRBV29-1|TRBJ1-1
CSVEQGVNTEAFF
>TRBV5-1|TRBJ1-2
CASSPAGGFYGYTF
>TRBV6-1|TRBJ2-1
CASIDLTSSYNEQFF
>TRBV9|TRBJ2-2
CASSVIPSFNTGELFF
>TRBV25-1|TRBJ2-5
CASSDPRTDQETQYF
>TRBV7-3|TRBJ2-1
CASSPYGGNEQFF